This T cell receptor beta chain is from a study of shared clonotypes between healthy human individuals. Per the germline V gene, CDR1 is MDHEN and CDR2 is SYDVKM. J lost 2 bases, V lost 6 bases, and 7 bases had no gene match. The CDR3 extends over 15 amino acids. A deep-level run was used for the assay. Sequenced by immunoSEQ multiplex PCR; TCRdb stores in-frame clones only, minus some. The data hold 1.4 million or so clones, with roughly 98.5% observed a single time. Study-level results: Clonotypes not shared had lower generation probabilities than those common to all four donors.

All of the donors resided in Nashville, Tennessee, and each was a Caucasian adult. As to this clone: Antigen specificity is unknown.

Sequencing was performed on naive CD4+ T cells sorted from blood. Subset noted: CD45RA+ positively selected. The receptor's source is a man aged 30 to 45 in good health. The chain joins TRBV28 to TRBJ2-1, with TRBD1 identical over 7 bases. CDR3 loop: CASSPDRRAYNEQFF. CDR3 in DNA: TGTGCCAGCAGCCCGGACAGGAGAGCCTACAATGAGCAGTTCTTC.